The next 17 T cell receptor beta chains were all read from a single sample in a study of blood T cells in healthy people across ages. For the second PCR, which ran for about 7 to 11 cycles, a sample-barcoded 5' primer and a J-beta primer mix were used. Each CDR3 protein is one row after TCRdb ran MiXCR on the 5' RACE reads. This sample has around 1,000,000 distinct CDR3 sequences; around 27% occur once, and the top ten carry less than 0.75%. These data also featured in a second study, about T cells of mothers and their children.

Sequencing was performed on blood. The source is a girl between 2 and 10 years old in good health.

This clonotype occurred a few times. The chain has TRBV5-1 and TRBJ1-6; a possible D gene is TRBD1 (5 bases). The CDR3 has 15 amino acids. V gave up 0 bases and J gave up 9 bases, with 13 bases separating them. In germline, CDR1 is SGHRS, CDR2 YFSETQ. CDR3 sequence: CASSLATVRGSPLHF. The CDR3 DNA is TGCGCCAGCAGCTTGGCCACTGTAAGGGGTTCACCCCTCCACTTT. Variable domain in full (rest from reference TRBV5-1 and TRBJ1-6): KAGVTQTPRYLIKTRGQQVTLSCSPISGHRSVSWYQQTPGQGLQFLFEYFSETQRNKGNFPGRFSGRQFSNSRSEMNVSTLELGDSALYLCASSLATVRGSPLHFGNGTRLTVT.

This sequence joins TRBV29-1 and TRBJ2-7; a possible D gene is TRBD2 (5 bases). The CDR3 is 13 residues long. The V gene lost 5 bases and the J gene lost 3 bases, with 14 bases spanning the gap. CDR1 and CDR2 (germline): SQVTM, ANQGSEA. Here the CDR3 reads CSVYGGPVYEQYF. In DNA form, the CDR3 reads TGCAGCGTTTACGGCGGGCCGGTCTACGAGCAGTACTTC.

The chain couples TRBV2 to TRBJ1-2, with D perhaps matching TRBD1 (6 bases). V was cut by 2 bases and J by 7 bases, with 11 bases left in between. The CDR3 is made up of 13 amino acids. CDR1 and CDR2 from the germline V gene are SNHLY and FYNNEI. In nucleotides, the CDR3 is TGTGCCAGCAGTGAATTAAGGGGGTTTGGCTACACCTTC. It encodes CASSELRGFGYTF.

Points on this clonotype: This could be a read error, since a much larger clone is one nucleotide away. The gene calls are TRBV7-9 and TRBJ2-1; D perhaps matches TRBD2 (6 bases). The CDR3 totals 14 residues. Germline V gene sequence: CDR1 SEHNR, CDR2 FQNEAQ (reference sequence). Trimming pared 1 base from V and 5 bases from J, leaving 9 bases between. The CDR3 nucleotides read TGTGCCAGCAGCTTAGAGGTAGCGGACAATGAGCAGTTCTTC. It is translated as CASSLEVADNEQFF.

The V gene is TRBV12-3 or TRBV12-4, the J gene TRBJ1-1, with D uncertain. CDR3 length: 14 amino acids. Trimming stripped 8 bases from V and 0 bases from J, with 13 bases between. The CDR3 is CASVNGRLNTEAFF. In nucleotides, the CDR3 is TGTGCCAGCGTGAACGGACGGTTGAACACTGAAGCTTTCTTT.

Note on this clonotype: Compared with germline, one end of the junction differs, possibly owing to a read error. The J gene is TRBJ2-2, the V gene TRBV6-1; weak D call: TRBD1 (6 bases). CDR3 length: 16 residues. Per germline, CDR1 MNHNS and CDR2 SASEGT. CDR3 in amino acids: CASSEEGVLNTGELFF. CDR3 DNA: TGTGCCAGCAGCGAAGAGGGGGTGCTGAACACCGGGGAGCTGTTTTTT.

V gene TRBV4-1 combines with J gene TRBJ2-7; TRBD2 might be the D (6 bases). V shed 0 bases and J shed 3 bases, with 15 bases lying between them. Germline V lookup: CDR1 MGHRA, CDR2 YSYEKL. This CDR3 spans 16 amino acids. CDR3 loop: CASSQETYGGSYEQYF. CDR3 in DNA: TGCGCCAGCAGCCAAGAGACTTACGGGGGAAGCTACGAGCAGTACTTC.

The rearrangement joins TRBV10-3 to TRBJ2-1, with 11 nucleotides matching TRBD2. V dropped 6 bases and J dropped 10; count of bases not matched to a gene: 11. CDR1 ENHRY and CDR2 SYGVKD come from the germline V gene. The CDR3 sequence is 15 residues long. The CDR3 DNA follows: TGTGCCATCAGGATCGTCGGGCTAGCGGGGGGAGAGCAGTTCTTC. Residues: CAIRIVGLAGGEQFF.

This clonotype was counted a few times. The chain carries TRBV6-5 and TRBJ1-6; a possible D gene is TRBD1 (5 bases). Trimming took 0 bases from V and 7 from J, leaving 16 bases between them. Looked up from germline, CDR1 is MNHEY and CDR2 is SVGAGI. The CDR3 loop spans 17 amino acids. This CDR3 is CASSYSSRGGGNSPLHF. Written as DNA, the CDR3 is TGTGCCAGCAGTTACTCATCTCGGGGGGGTGGCAATTCACCCCTCCACTTT.

The chain has TRBV29-1 and TRBJ2-7; D unresolved. Germline assignment: CDR1 SQVTM and CDR2 ANQGSEA. There are 13 residues in the CDR3. V shed 4 bases and J shed 2 bases, with 12 bases lying between them. For the CDR3, the DNA is TGCAGCGTTGTGAGCCCAGCAGCCTACGAGCAGTACTTC. Its protein is CSVVSPAAYEQYF.

The rearrangement uses TRBV12-3 or TRBV12-4 and TRBJ2-1; 7 bases align to TRBD2. The end of the DNA aligns better with TRBJ2-7, so the J call may be wrong. The CDR3 sequence is 15 residues long. The CDR3 loop is CASSFLGAGSYEQYF. The CDR3, as DNA: TGTGCCAGCAGTTTTCTAGGAGCGGGGTCTTACGAGCAGTACTTC.

The chain uses TRBV7-2 and TRBJ1-5, with D possibly matching TRBD1 (5 bases). Trimming took off 3 bases at V and 4 bases at J, with 10 bases between the two ends. The CDR3 runs to 14 residues. The germline V gene has CDR1 SGHTA and CDR2 FQGNSA. The CDR3 DNA reads as TGTGCCAGCAGCTTGGGTAGGACAAATCAGCCCCAGCATTTT. This gives the protein CASSLGRTNQPQHF.

J is TRBJ2-1 and V is TRBV7-9; no clear D gene. Trimming removed 2 bases at V and 3 bases at J, with 11 bases between. Germline CDR1 is SEHNR and CDR2 is FQNEAQ (reference sequence). The CDR3 covers 15 residues. This chain's CDR3 is CASSLTPGYYNEQFF. CDR3 DNA sequence: TGTGCCAGCAGCTTAACCCCCGGCTACTACAATGAGCAGTTCTTC.

This chain joins TRBV4-3 and TRBJ2-5; 7 bases map to TRBD2. The J call may be incorrect, as the DNA end agrees better with TRBJ2-1. The germline gives CDR1 LGHNA, CDR2 YSLEER. This CDR3 region has 18 residues. In nucleotides, the CDR3 is TGCGCCAGCAGCCAAGATCGAATTCTGGCGGGGGACTACAATGAGCAGTTCTTC. It specifies CASSQDRILAGDYNEQFF.

In its sample, this clonotype was seen a few times. V is TRBV9 and J is TRBJ2-5; 7 bases agree with TRBD1. Germline values: CDR1 SGDLS, CDR2 YYNGEE. The CDR3 contains 15 residues. Trimming took 1 base from V and 5 from J; bases not matched to a gene: 8. The CDR3 nucleotides read TGTGCCAGCAGCGTAAGCACAGGGGCTGGTGAGACCCAGTACTTC. This codes for CASSVSTGAGETQYF.

This clonotype was observed a few times. The chain links TRBV12-3 or TRBV12-4 to TRBJ2-7; 10 bases fit TRBD1. The V segment lost 6 bases and the J segment 3 bases; nucleotides outside the gene matches: 5. The CDR3 extends over 14 amino acids. This CDR3 is CASSLTGGNYEQYF. CDR3 nucleotides: TGTGCCAGCAGCCTGACAGGGGGCAACTACGAGCAGTACTTC.

This clonotype was detected a few times. CDR3 sequence (DNA): TGCGCCAGCAGCTTCGTTCCGGGACAGGGCTCTGGGGCCAACGTCCTGACTTTC. This gives the protein CASSFVPGQGSGANVLTF. This chain uses TRBV5-1 with TRBJ2-6; 9 nucleotides line up with TRBD1. The CDR3 is made up of 18 amino acids. Germline trimming cut 2 bases from V and 0 bases from J; bases unmatched to any gene: 6. The germline CDR1 and CDR2 sequences are SGHRS and YFSETQ.